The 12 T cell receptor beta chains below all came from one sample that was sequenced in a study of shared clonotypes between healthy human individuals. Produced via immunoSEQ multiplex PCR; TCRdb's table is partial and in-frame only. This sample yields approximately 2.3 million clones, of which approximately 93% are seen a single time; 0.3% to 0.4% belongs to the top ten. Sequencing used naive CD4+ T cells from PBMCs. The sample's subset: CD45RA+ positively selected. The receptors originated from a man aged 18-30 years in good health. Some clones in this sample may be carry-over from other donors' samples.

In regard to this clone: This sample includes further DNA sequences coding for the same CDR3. The CDR3 DNA sequence: TGCGCCAGCAGCTTGGACAGTTACACAGATACGCAGTATTTT. Translating gives CASSLDSYTDTQYF. The V call is TRBV5-1, the J call TRBJ2-3; D uncertain. The germline gives CDR1 SGHRS, CDR2 YFSETQ. This CDR3 spans 14 amino acids. Trimming removed 0 bases from V and 2 bases from J, with 7 bases in between.

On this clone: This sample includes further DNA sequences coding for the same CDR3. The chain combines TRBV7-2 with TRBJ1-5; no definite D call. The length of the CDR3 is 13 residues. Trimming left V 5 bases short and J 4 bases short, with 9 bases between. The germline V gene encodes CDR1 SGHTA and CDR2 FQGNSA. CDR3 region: CASSIGRNQPQHF. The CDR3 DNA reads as TGTGCCAGCAGCATCGGACGGAATCAGCCCCAGCATTTT.

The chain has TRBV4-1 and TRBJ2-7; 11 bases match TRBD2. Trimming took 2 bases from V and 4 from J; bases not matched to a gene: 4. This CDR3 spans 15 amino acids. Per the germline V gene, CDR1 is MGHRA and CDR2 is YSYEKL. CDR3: CASSQTSGRWYEQYF. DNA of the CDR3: TGCGCCAGCAGCCAAACTAGCGGGAGATGGTACGAGCAGTACTTC.

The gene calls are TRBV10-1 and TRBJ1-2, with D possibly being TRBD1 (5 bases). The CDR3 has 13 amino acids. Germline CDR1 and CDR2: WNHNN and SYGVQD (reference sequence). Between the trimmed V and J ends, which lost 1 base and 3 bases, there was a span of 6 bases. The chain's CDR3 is CASSEFRDYGYTF. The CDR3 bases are TGCGCCAGCAGTGAGTTCAGGGACTATGGCTACACCTTC.

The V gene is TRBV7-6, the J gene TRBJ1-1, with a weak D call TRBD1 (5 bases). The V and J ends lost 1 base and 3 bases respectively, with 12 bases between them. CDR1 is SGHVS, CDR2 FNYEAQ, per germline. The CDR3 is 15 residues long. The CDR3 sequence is CASSLGGKLDTEAFF. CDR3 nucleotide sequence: TGTGCCAGCAGCTTAGGGGGGAAGTTGGACACTGAAGCTTTCTTT.

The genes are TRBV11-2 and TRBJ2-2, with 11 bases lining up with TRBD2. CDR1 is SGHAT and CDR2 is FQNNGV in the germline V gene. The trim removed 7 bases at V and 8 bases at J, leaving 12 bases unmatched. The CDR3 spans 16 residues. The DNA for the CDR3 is TGTGCCAGCAACTTGGGGACTAGCGGACTGAGTGGGGAGCTGTTTTTT. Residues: CASNLGTSGLSGELFF. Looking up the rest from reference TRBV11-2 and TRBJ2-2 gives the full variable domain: EAGVAQSPRYKIIEKRQSVAFWCNPISGHATLYWYQQILGQGPKLLIQFQNNGVVDDSQLPKDRFSAERLKGVDSTLKIQPAKLEDSAVYLCASNLGTSGLSGELFFGEGSRLTVL.

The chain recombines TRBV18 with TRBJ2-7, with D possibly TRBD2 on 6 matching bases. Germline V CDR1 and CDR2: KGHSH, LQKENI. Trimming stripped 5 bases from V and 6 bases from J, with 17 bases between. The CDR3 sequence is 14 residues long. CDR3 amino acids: CASSSAILASEQYF. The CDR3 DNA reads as TGTGCCAGCTCATCCGCTATTCTAGCGTCCGAGCAGTACTTC.

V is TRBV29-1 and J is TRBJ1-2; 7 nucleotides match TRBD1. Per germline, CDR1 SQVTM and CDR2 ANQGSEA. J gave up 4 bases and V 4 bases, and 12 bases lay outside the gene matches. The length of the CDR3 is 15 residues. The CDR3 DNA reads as TGCAGCGTTGGGGGGCAGGGGGTTAAAGGCTATGGCTACACCTTC. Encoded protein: CSVGGQGVKGYGYTF. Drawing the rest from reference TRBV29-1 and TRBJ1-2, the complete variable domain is SAVISQKPSRDICQRGTSLTIQCQVDSQVTMMFWYRQQPGQSLTLIATANQGSEATYESGFVIDKFPISRPNLTFSTLTVSNMSPEDSSIYLCSVGGQGVKGYGYTFGSGTRLTVV.

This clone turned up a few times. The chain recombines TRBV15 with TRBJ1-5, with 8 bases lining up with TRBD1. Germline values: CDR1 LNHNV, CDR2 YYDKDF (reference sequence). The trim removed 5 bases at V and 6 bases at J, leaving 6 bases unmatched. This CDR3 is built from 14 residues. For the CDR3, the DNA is TGTGCCACCAGCCGTGGACAGGGACGTCAGCCCCAGCATTTT. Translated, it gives CATSRGQGRQPQHF.

The DNA for the CDR3 is TGTGCCACCAGCAGAGAGGGGGGCACCTATGGCTACACCTTC. This sequence encodes CATSREGGTYGYTF. The chain employs TRBV15 and TRBJ1-2; TRBD1 might be the D (6 bases). V lost 0 bases and J 4 bases, leaving 9 bases between the germline ends. This CDR3 has 14 amino acids. Germline V CDR1 and CDR2: LNHNV, YYDKDF (reference sequence).

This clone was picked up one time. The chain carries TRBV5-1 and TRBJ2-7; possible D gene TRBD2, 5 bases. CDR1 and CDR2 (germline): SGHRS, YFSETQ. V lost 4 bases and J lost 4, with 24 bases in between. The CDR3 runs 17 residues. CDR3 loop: CASSLDISGNSPYEQYF. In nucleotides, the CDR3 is TGCGCCAGCAGCCTAGACATATCGGGGAATAGCCCTTACGAGCAGTACTTC.

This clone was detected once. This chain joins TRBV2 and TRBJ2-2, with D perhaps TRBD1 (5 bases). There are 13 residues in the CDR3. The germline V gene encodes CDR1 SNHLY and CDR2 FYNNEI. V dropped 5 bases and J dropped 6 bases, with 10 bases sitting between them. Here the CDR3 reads CASSPRQPGELFF. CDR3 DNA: TGTGCCAGCAGTCCCAGACAGCCCGGGGAGCTGTTTTTT.